This paragraph covers one T cell receptor beta chain sequence. Germline-derived CDR1 and CDR2 are LNHDA and SQIVND (reference sequence). This CDR3 has 20 amino acids. V shed 4 bases and J 3 bases; nucleotides not matched to a gene: 17. This record belongs to a study of blood T cell repertoires in COVID-19. Study-level information: Sample material is recorded as cDNA or gDNA derived from T cells, B-cell-depleted T cells, or PBMCs.

Here immunoSEQ multiplex PCR was the method, and the copy in TCRdb shows in-frame clones only, minus some. The table has some 200,000 clones, 84% seen once. The source is a woman aged 55-70 years who had recovered from COVID-19. Sequencing was carried out using peripheral blood. This chain uses TRBV19 with TRBJ2-2; 10 positions agree with TRBD1. CDR3 sequence reads: CASSTRRGQGPEDYTGELFF. The CDR3 DNA reads TGTGCCAGTAGTACCCGACGGGGACAGGGGCCCGAAGATTACACCGGGGAGCTGTTTTTT. Complete variable domain (other parts from reference TRBV19 and TRBJ2-2): DGGITQSPKYLFRKEGQNVTLSCEQNLNHDAMYWYRQDPGQGLRLIYYSQIVNDFQKGDIAEGYSVSREKKESFPLTVTSAQKNPTAFYLCASSTRRGQGPEDYTGELFFGEGSRLTVL.